The rows below give T cell receptor beta chains drawn from one sample of a study of T-cell reconstitution after alpha-beta-depleted transplantation in children. TCRdb re-called the PCR reads with MiXCR, one entry per CDR3 protein. The sample has 490,000 or so distinct CDR3 sequences; around 13% are singletons. The source material was PBMCs from the stem cell graft donor, sampled from the stem cell graft. These receptors were collected from a human donor who donated a stem cell graft to a child with combined immunodeficiency. The CDR3 runs from the conserved cysteine through the conserved F or W. Each record gives: V gene, D gene, J gene, clone size, CDR3 DNA, CDR3 protein. A D gene is named only where the DNA matches it firmly. Rows give clone size only sometimes, using once, few, many, or a class for an expanded clone.

>TRBV20-1|.|TRBJ2-2|many
TGCAGTGCTAGACGAATCATAACGGAGGGTCGTGCCGGGGAGCTGTTTTTT
CSARRIITEGRAGELFF
>TRBV10-3|TRBD1|TRBJ1-5|.
TGTGCCAGAGACTGGACAGGGAGCAATCAGCCCCAGCATTTT
CARDWTGSNQPQHF
>TRBV11-2|.|TRBJ1-3|.
TGTGCCAGCAGCCCCGTGCCAGGGAGCAGTCGGGGCGGAAACACCATATATTTT
CASSPVPGSSRGGNTIYF
>TRBV20-1|TRBD2|TRBJ2-3|many
TGCAGTGCTTTACCCTTAGCGGGGTGGGACACAGATACGCAGTATTTT
CSALPLAGWDTDTQYF
>TRBV11-2|.|TRBJ2-2|.
TGTGCCAGCAGCATGGGCCATTCGAACACCGGGGAGCTGTTTTTT
CASSMGHSNTGELFF
>TRBV27|TRBD1|TRBJ2-7|few
TGTGCCAGCAGTTTATCGGCAGGGGGCCGCGAGCAGTACTTC
CASSLSAGGREQYF
>TRBV3-1|.|TRBJ2-7|few
TGTGCCAGCAGCTATCTCCGGGACAACTCCTACGAGCAGTACTTC
CASSYLRDNSYEQYF
>TRBV3-1|TRBD2|TRBJ2-3|.
TGTGCCAGCAGCCAAGAATTGGTTGCGGGAGGAGCGCAGTATTTT
CASSQELVAGGAQYF
>TRBV12-3/TRBV12-4|.|TRBJ2-5|.
TGTGCCAGCAGTTTAGGGCCTAGCGCCCCAGAGACCCAGTACTTC
CASSLGPSAPETQYF
>TRBV12-3/TRBV12-4|.|TRBJ2-5|few
TGTGCCAGCACCTGGGGCGGCCGTCAAGAGACCCAGTACTTC
CASTWGGRQETQYF
>TRBV18|.|TRBJ2-4|.
TGTGCCAGCTCACCAACAGACCCGATTATAGCCAAAAACATTCAGTACTTC
CASSPTDPIIAKNIQYF
>TRBV19|.|TRBJ2-1|many
TGTGCCAGTAGTAATCGTCGTGGAGAGGGTGAGCAGTTCTTC
CASSNRRGEGEQFF
>TRBV20-1|.|TRBJ2-2|once
TGCAGTGCTAGAGATCTTTCAGCGAACACCGGGGAGCTGTTTTTT
CSARDLSANTGELFF
>TRBV9|TRBD2|TRBJ2-7|few
TGTGCCAGCAGCCCCACCGGGGCGGGAGGCTCCTACGAGCAGTACTTC
CASSPTGAGGSYEQYF
>TRBV6-1|TRBD1|TRBJ2-7|few
TGTGCCAGCAGCCCGGGACAGGGCTTGAGGGAGCAGTACTTC
CASSPGQGLREQYF
>TRBV27|TRBD1|TRBJ2-7|many
TGTGCCAGCAGTTTATCGGGCAGGGGGCTAGGATACGAGCAGTACTTC
CASSLSGRGLGYEQYF
>TRBV30|.|TRBJ2-1|.
TGTGCCTGGCAGGACCACCTTTACAATGAGCAGTTCTTC
CAWQDHLYNEQFF
>TRBV11-3|TRBD2|TRBJ2-2|.
TGTGCCAGCAGCTTGGCGGGCGTAGGACTAGCGGGAGTTACCGGGGAGCTGTTTTTT
CASSLAGVGLAGVTGELFF
>TRBV5-1|.|TRBJ1-1|many
TGCGCCAGCAGCCCAACCCAGGGCTCGAACACTGAAGCTTTCTTT
CASSPTQGSNTEAFF
>TRBV28|.|TRBJ2-7|few
TGTGCCAGCAGCTCCCCAGGGGAAAGAGACTACGAGCAGTACTTC
CASSSPGERDYEQYF
>TRBV5-6|.|TRBJ2-5|few
TGTGCCAGCAGCTTGGACCCTGGCGGAGAGACCCAGTACTTC
CASSLDPGGETQYF
>TRBV7-3|.|TRBJ2-2|.
TGTGCCAGCAGCCCTGGCTGGCAGGCGGCGAACACCGGGGAGCTGTTTTTT
CASSPGWQAANTGELFF
>TRBV7-6|TRBD2|TRBJ2-3|few
TGTGCCAGCAGCTTATTAGCTAGCGGGGGGATCAGGGATACGCAGTATTTT
CASSLLASGGIRDTQYF
>TRBV20-1|TRBD2|TRBJ2-3|many
TGCAGTGCTAGAGACGGACTAGGGGATACGCAGTATTTT
CSARDGLGDTQYF